One and the same sample provided the 8 T cell receptor beta chains below, sequenced in a study of cytotoxic CD8 clonotypes in ibrutinib-treated CLL. Sequencing was performed with immunoSEQ multiplex PCR; in TCRdb, only in-frame clones are kept and a portion is missing. The sample lists some 300,000 clones; almost 80% were seen once. Sequences were derived from PBMCs, sampled before ibrutinib treatment. The receptors derive from a human donor with chronic lymphocytic leukemia.

The CDR3 reads CASSVAANYNEQFF. CDR3 DNA sequence: TGTGCCAGCAGCGTAGCGGCGAACTACAATGAGCAGTTCTTC. The chain carries TRBV9 and TRBJ2-1; D is unresolved. This CDR3 has 14 residues. V lost 0 bases and J lost 3, with 7 bases in between. The V gene's germline CDR1 is SGDLS and CDR2 YYNGEE.

This clone was observed a few times. The chain has TRBV29-1 and TRBJ1-5; D perhaps matches TRBD1 (5 bases). The V end lost 2 bases, the J end lost 3 bases, and 8 bases lay between the germline ends. This CDR3 has 13 amino acids. Germline CDR1 SQVTM, CDR2 ANQGSEA. CDR3 protein: CSVEQGNNQPQHF. CDR3 nucleotide sequence: TGCAGCGTTGAACAGGGAAACAATCAGCCCCAGCATTTT.

V gene TRBV4-3 combines with J gene TRBJ2-1, with D perhaps matching TRBD2 (6 bases). The ends were cut back, 8 bases at V and 2 bases at J, with 16 bases in the middle. Looked up from germline, CDR1 is LGHNA and CDR2 is YSLEER. This CDR3 contains 15 residues. CDR3 in DNA: TGCGCCAGCGGCTCAGGAGGGCCCCCCTACAATGAGCAGTTCTTC. Translation gives CASGSGGPPYNEQFF.

This clone appeared once. The chain has TRBV11-2 and TRBJ1-2; tentatively, D is TRBD1 (6 bases). Deletions cut 5 bases from V and 4 bases from J, with 17 bases between. CDR1 is SGHAT and CDR2 is FQNNGV in the germline V gene. The CDR3 runs 15 residues. CDR3 nucleotide sequence: TGTGCCAGCAGCCTCGCGTGGGGGCCACCCTATGGCTACACCTTC. This encodes CASSLAWGPPYGYTF.

The sample holds a few counts of this clone. The V and J genes are TRBV5-1 and TRBJ2-2, with D unresolved. Germline CDR1 SGHRS, CDR2 YFSETQ. Trimming removed 4 bases at V and 1 base at J, with 11 bases between. CDR3 length equals 15 residues. This CDR3 reads CASSVRTRNTGELFF. CDR3 nucleotides: TGCGCCAGCAGCGTACGGACGCGGAACACCGGGGAGCTGTTTTTT. The full variable domain, in which reference TRBV5-1 and TRBJ2-2 provide the parts outside the CDR3, is KAGVTQTPRYLIKTRGQQVTLSCSPISGHRSVSWYQQTPGQGLQFLFEYFSETQRNKGNFPGRFSGRQFSNSRSEMNVSTLELGDSALYLCASSVRTRNTGELFFGEGSRLTVL.

V gene TRBV6-5 combines with J gene TRBJ1-2; D remains unclear. The CDR3 runs to 14 residues. Germline lookup yields CDR1 MNHEY and CDR2 SVGAGI. The V end lost 8 bases, the J end lost 5 bases, and 18 bases lay between the germline ends. The CDR3 region has the DNA TGTGCCAGCGCCAAGATAACAGTACCTTATGGCTACACCTTC. Its protein is CASAKITVPYGYTF.

The genes are TRBV9 and TRBJ2-7; 8 nucleotides align to TRBD1. This CDR3 has 15 amino acids. The V segment lost 5 bases and the J segment 0 bases; nucleotides outside the gene matches: 7. The germline gives CDR1 SGDLS, CDR2 YYNGEE. The CDR3 DNA is TGTGCCAGCAGTGCGACAGGGGAAAGCTCCTACGAGCAGTACTTC. Residues: CASSATGESSYEQYF.

This clone was seen only a few times. The chain uses TRBV27 and TRBJ1-5; TRBD1 aligns across 7 bases. CDR1 and CDR2 (germline): MNHEY, SMNVEV (reference sequence). The CDR3 has 15 amino acids. V dropped 5 bases and J dropped 4; count of bases not matched to a gene: 8. DNA for the CDR3: TGTGCCAGCAGTCCCCGACAGGGTGTTAATCAGCCCCAGCATTTT. It specifies CASSPRQGVNQPQHF.